These T cell receptor beta chains were read from a single sample in a study of circulating and synovial CD4+ cells in juvenile arthritis. TCRdb's copy holds only in-frame clones and misses some; the assay was immunoSEQ multiplex PCR. The table lists over 30,000 clones, around 96% of them singletons. Sequencing was done on a sample of CD4+ T cells from blood. The receptor set was obtained from a human donor with juvenile idiopathic arthritis. CDR3s leave out the opening cysteine and the closing phenylalanine or tryptophan.

j_call v_call cdr3_aa
NA TRBV19 ATSGGTYEQY
TRBJ2-7 TRBV5-4 ASSLGDRAAYEQY
TRBJ1-2 TRBV5-1 ASSLTGDYGYT
TRBJ2-1 TRBV15 ATSRDGNLLAGGRNEQF
TRBJ2-3 TRBV9 ASRPTVTSTDTQY
TRBJ2-4 TRBV5-1 ASSFQGTKNIQY
TRBJ1-6 TRBV10-3 AISESGGRTINSPLH
TRBJ1-6 TRBV10-3 AISESNPGSNSPLH
NA TRBV25-1 ASSEIGESSYEQY
TRBJ2-3 TRBV15 ATSRGTGTSGGATDTQY
TRBJ2-2 TRBV7-3 ASSSQGAPTGELF
TRBJ1-1 TRBV7-9 ASSPTTVSTEAF
TRBJ2-1 TRBV7-8 ASSSVIVLSYNEQF
TRBJ2-5 TRBV6-1 ASSVWRGRETQY
TRBJ1-6 TRBV15 ATGAAYNSPLH
TRBJ2-3 TRBV9 ASSVSGTGTDTQY
TRBJ2-2 TRBV9 ASSPPGGLGNTGELF
TRBJ1-2 TRBV6-5 ASSYSWTGAGGYT
TRBJ2-3 TRBV7-3 ASSSAAGGRHTQY
TRBJ2-2 TRBV5-1 ASSFLSGENTGELF
TRBJ2-3 TRBV9 ASSVVLAGADTQY
TRBJ1-1 TRBV30 AWSVGQGISEAF
TRBJ1-1 TRBV19 ASRRGRKQRDTEAF
TRBJ2-6 TRBV7-2 ASSFRTGFTSGANVLT
TRBJ1-2 TRBV10-3 AISERQGNYGYT
TRBJ2-7 TRBV7-9 ASSQTGVLAGEQY
TRBJ2-7 TRBV5-6 ASSLVEATYEQY
TRBJ1-5 TRBV7-9 ASSLLGGRFDQPQH
TRBJ1-1 TRBV6-4 ASRTDRSTEAF
TRBJ1-2 TRBV6-5 ASSRSDHRGRYT
TRBJ1-3 TRBV6-6 ASSYPEGRNTIY